This note documents a single T cell receptor beta chain sequence. This record comes from a study of cytomegalovirus exposure and HLA in healthy donors. Looked up from germline, CDR1 is SEHNR and CDR2 is FQNEAQ (reference sequence). This CDR3 comprises 15 residues. The V segment lost 5 bases and the J segment 4 bases; nucleotides outside the gene matches: 7. TCRdb keeps only in-frame clones here, not all; method: immunoSEQ multiplex PCR. The profile covers about 220,000 clones, with over 80% appearing a single time and approximately 1% taken by the ten largest. Sequenced sample: PBMCs. The chain recombines TRBV7-9 with TRBJ2-5; TRBD2 matches at 10 bases. The TCR comes from a woman in her late teens or twenties in good health and CMV-seronegative. The CDR3 loop reads CASSPQREGRETQYF. The CDR3 nucleotides are TGTGCCAGCAGCCCCCAGCGGGAGGGCCGAGAGACCCAGTACTTC. Looking up the rest from reference TRBV7-9 and TRBJ2-5 gives the full variable domain: DTGVSQNPRHKITKRGQNVTFRCDPISEHNRLYWYRQTLGQGPEFLTYFQNEAQLEKSRLLSDRFSAERPKGSFSTLEIQRTEQGDSAMYLCASSPQREGRETQYFGPGTRLLVL.